The 25 T cell receptor beta chains reported below all come from one sample, sequenced in a study of blood T cell repertoires in COVID-19. The assay was immunoSEQ multiplex PCR, and TCRdb's table has in-frame clones only and misses some. The sample lists 150,000 to 200,000 clones; around 80% were seen once. Sequencing was carried out using peripheral blood. The source is a woman older than 75 with COVID-19, enrolled during active disease.

J is TRBJ1-1 and V is TRBV2; D call uncertain. Germline V gene lookup returns CDR1 SNHLY and CDR2 FYNNEI. The CDR3 spans 13 residues. The germline V and J ends were trimmed by 5 bases and 0 bases, with 7 bases remaining between them. This CDR3 is CASSKGVNTEAFF. The CDR3 DNA is TGTGCCAGCAGTAAAGGCGTGAACACTGAAGCTTTCTTT.

The chain couples TRBV7-2 to TRBJ2-1; 13 bases align to TRBD2. This CDR3 is 17 amino acids long. The germline gives CDR1 SGHTA, CDR2 FQGNSA. The V segment lost 6 bases and the J segment 7 bases; nucleotides outside the gene matches: 12. The CDR3 region is CASSFSGTSGIGNEQFF. CDR3 DNA: TGTGCCAGCAGTTTTTCCGGGACTAGCGGGATAGGAAATGAGCAGTTCTTC.

The gene calls are TRBV11-3 and TRBJ2-7; D call uncertain. Germline-derived CDR1 and CDR2 are SGHNT and YENEEA. The length of the CDR3 is 12 residues. V was trimmed by 1 base and J by 10 bases, leaving 11 bases between them. Here the CDR3 DNA reads TGTGCCAGCAGCTTAGGGGTGAGGAGCCAGTACTTC. It codes for CASSLGVRSQYF.

The V gene is TRBV7-8, the J gene TRBJ1-1; tentative D call: TRBD1 (6 bases). The CDR3 is 15 residues long. V gave up 2 bases and J gave up 1 base, with 11 bases separating them. In germline, CDR1 is SGHVS, CDR2 FQNEAQ. CDR3 DNA: TGTGCCAGCAGCTTAACAGGGCGTGGGAACACTGAAGCTTTCTTT. It translates to CASSLTGRGNTEAFF.

The chain couples TRBV6-2 or TRBV6-3 to TRBJ1-2, with D uncertain. Per germline, CDR1 MNHEY and CDR2 SVGEGT. The ends were cut back, 3 bases at V and 6 bases at J, with 17 bases in the middle. This CDR3 comprises 15 residues. The CDR3 DNA follows: TGTGCCAGCAGTTATTCACCAGGAGGACTTGATGGCTACACCTTC. Amino acids: CASSYSPGGLDGYTF.

The chain recombines TRBV9 with TRBJ2-7; 9 positions agree with TRBD1. The length of the CDR3 is 15 residues. Trimming cost V 0 bases and J 7 bases; bases outside gene matches: 8. Germline values: CDR1 SGDLS, CDR2 YYNGEE. The CDR3 region has the DNA TGTGCCAGCAGCGTAGGCTCAGGGACAGGGCAAGAGCAGTACTTC. Translating gives CASSVGSGTGQEQYF.

V is TRBV6-5 and J is TRBJ2-5; D call uncertain. Trimming removed 7 bases at V and 0 bases at J, with 9 bases between. Germline values: CDR1 MNHEY, CDR2 SVGAGI. The CDR3 contains 13 residues. The CDR3 reads CASIRVYQETQYF. CDR3 DNA sequence: TGTGCCAGCATCCGGGTCTACCAAGAGACCCAGTACTTC.

The chain is built from TRBV7-6 and TRBJ2-7, with 10 bases matching TRBD1. V shed 5 bases and J 4 bases; nucleotides not matched to a gene: 8. Germline V gene sequence: CDR1 SGHVS, CDR2 FNYEAQ. The length of the CDR3 is 15 residues. DNA of the CDR3: TGTGCCAGCAGCCCCCCGGGACAGGGGAGGTACGAGCAGTACTTC. Protein product: CASSPPGQGRYEQYF.

This chain connects TRBV7-2 to TRBJ2-1; 10 bases are shared with TRBD2. From germline, CDR1 is SGHTA and CDR2 FQGNSA. This CDR3 is 14 amino acids long. Losses at the gene ends were 3 bases for V and 15 bases for J; bases not matched to a gene: 11. The CDR3: CASSLGLAPISRFF. The CDR3 DNA sequence: TGTGCCAGCAGCTTGGGACTAGCGCCGATTTCCCGGTTCTTC.

The rearrangement joins TRBV6-5 to TRBJ2-2, with 9 bases identical to TRBD1. J lost 7 bases, V lost 4 bases, and 7 bases had no gene match. Per the germline V gene, CDR1 is MNHEY and CDR2 is SVGAGI. This CDR3 is 15 amino acids long. CDR3 sequence reads: CASSFGQGWVGELFF. CDR3 DNA: TGTGCCAGCAGTTTCGGACAGGGGTGGGTCGGGGAGCTGTTTTTT.

The chain has TRBV4-1 and TRBJ2-1, with 7 nucleotides matching TRBD2. The CDR3 sequence is 16 residues long. V was pared by 1 base and J by 7 bases, with 10 bases of the junction left unmatched. Germline V CDR1 and CDR2: MGHRA, YSYEKL. The CDR3 loop is CASSQGAGSTGNEQFF. The CDR3 coding sequence is TGCGCCAGCAGCCAAGGAGCGGGGAGCACTGGAAATGAGCAGTTCTTC.

This rearrangement joins TRBV6-1 to TRBJ2-7; 11 bases agree with TRBD2. Germline loops: CDR1 MNHNS, CDR2 SASEGT. The CDR3 length is 17 residues. With V trimmed by 3 bases and J by 3 bases, 10 bases remained unmatched. In nucleotides, the CDR3 is TGTGCCAGCAGTGACTATCTTATAGCGGGGGGGATCTACGAGCAGTACTTC. It is translated as CASSDYLIAGGIYEQYF.

This chain uses TRBV12-3 or TRBV12-4 with TRBJ2-1, with D perhaps TRBD1 (6 bases). This CDR3 comprises 11 residues. Trimming took off 5 bases at V and 12 bases at J, with 11 bases between the two ends. This CDR3 is CASSIRGGQFF. The CDR3 DNA reads TGTGCCAGCAGTATCCGAGGGGGGCAGTTCTTC.

J is TRBJ1-2 and V is TRBV6-6, with 11 bases lining up with TRBD1. V lost 0 bases and J lost 4; bases outside the gene matches: 1. The CDR3 extends over 15 amino acids. Germline assignment: CDR1 MNHNY and CDR2 SVGAGI (reference sequence). The CDR3, as DNA: TGTGCCAGCAGTTACTCGGACAGGGGGCCCTATGGCTACACCTTC. Protein sequence: CASSYSDRGPYGYTF.

Note on this clone: A read error may account for a junction end that differs from germline. The chain has TRBV5-4 and TRBJ1-2; D gene uncertain. This CDR3 is built from 13 residues. Germline V gene sequence: CDR1 SGHNT, CDR2 YYREEE (reference sequence). The CDR3 region is CASTLPDNYGYTF. In nucleotides, the CDR3 is TGTGCCAGCACCTTGCCAGATAACTATGGCTACACCTTC.

The CDR3 DNA reads as TGTGCCAGCAGTTTTTCTAGCACAGATACGCAGTATTTT. This sequence encodes CASSFSSTDTQYF. The rearrangement links TRBV27 to TRBJ2-3; D uncertain. V lost 3 bases, J lost 0 bases, and 4 bases lay in between. Germline CDR1 MNHEY, CDR2 SMNVEV (reference sequence). The CDR3 is made up of 13 amino acids.

This clone showed up just a few times. The J gene is TRBJ2-1, the V gene TRBV4-2; 13 bases fit TRBD2. This CDR3 spans 15 amino acids. The germline gives CDR1 LGHNA, CDR2 YNFKEQ. The J segment lost 9 bases and the V segment lost 4 bases, leaving 6 bases of the junction unmatched. The CDR3 loop is CASSPGLAGAVEQFF. CDR3 nucleotides: TGTGCCAGCAGCCCAGGACTAGCGGGAGCGGTTGAGCAGTTCTTC.

This rearrangement joins TRBV5-1 to TRBJ2-3; the match to TRBD2 covers 9 bases. Trimming at V came to 6 bases and at J to 5 bases, leaving 13 bases not matched to a gene. Germline assignment: CDR1 SGHRS and CDR2 YFSETQ. The CDR3 has 16 residues. As DNA, the CDR3 is TGCGCCAGCAACCGTGGTAGCGGGGGCTCGAAAGATACGCAGTATTTT. Its protein product is CASNRGSGGSKDTQYF.

Here the CDR3 reads CATSRLSGEGYEQYF. CDR3 nucleotide sequence: TGTGCCACCAGCAGGCTTAGCGGGGAAGGCTACGAGCAGTACTTC. The V gene is TRBV15, the J gene TRBJ2-7; 8 nucleotides match TRBD2. This CDR3 spans 15 amino acids. Germline V gene sequence: CDR1 LNHNV, CDR2 YYDKDF (reference sequence). Trimming removed 3 bases from V and 3 bases from J; junction bases left unmatched: 7.

V and J are TRBV5-4 and TRBJ2-3; 10 bases map to TRBD1. Germline CDR1 is SGHNT and CDR2 is YYREEE (reference sequence). This CDR3 has 16 amino acids. V was clipped by 0 bases and J by 4 bases; unmatched bases: 5. The DNA of the CDR3 is TGTGCCAGCAGCTTGGCGCCCGGGACAGGGGCAGATACGCAGTATTTT. Amino acids: CASSLAPGTGADTQYF. The full variable domain, in which reference TRBV5-4 and TRBJ2-3 provide the parts outside the CDR3, is ETGVTQSPTHLIKTRGQQVTLRCSSQSGHNTVSWYQQALGQGPQFIFQYYREEENGRGNFPPRFSGLQFPNYSSELNVNALELDDSALYLCASSLAPGTGADTQYFGPGTRLTVL.

The chain combines TRBV5-1 with TRBJ1-5; 9 nucleotides line up with TRBD1. The CDR3 is made up of 15 amino acids. Germline lookup yields CDR1 SGHRS and CDR2 YFSETQ. V was pared by 2 bases and J by 4 bases, with 4 bases of the junction left unmatched. CDR3 sequence: CASSFGTGLNQPQHF. Here the CDR3 DNA reads TGCGCCAGCAGCTTCGGGACAGGGTTAAATCAGCCCCAGCATTTT.

This rearrangement joins TRBV2 to TRBJ2-3, with TRBD1 identical over 9 bases. The CDR3 has 15 residues. The V segment lost 11 bases and the J segment 10 bases; nucleotides outside the gene matches: 19. The germline CDR1 and CDR2 sequences are SNHLY and FYNNEI. The CDR3 DNA follows: TGTGCCTCCCACAGGGGGCGACAGCCCAATCCCCCGCAGTATTTT. Protein product: CASHRGRQPNPPQYF.

The chain uses TRBV11-2 and TRBJ1-6; a weak D match, TRBD1 (5 bases). The CDR3 length is 16 residues. Germline V lookup: CDR1 SGHAT, CDR2 FQNNGV. The V gene lost 4 bases and the J gene lost 8 bases, with 18 bases spanning the gap. CDR3 sequence reads: CASSSTGVLLDSPLHF. DNA for the CDR3: TGTGCCAGCAGCTCTACAGGAGTTTTGTTAGATTCACCCCTCCACTTT.

The chain uses TRBV2 and TRBJ2-1; TRBD1 agrees at 9 bases. The CDR3 is 16 amino acids. V dropped 7 bases and J dropped 4; count of bases not matched to a gene: 11. Looked up from germline, CDR1 is SNHLY and CDR2 is FYNNEI. The CDR3 is CASNGQGPSPYNEQFF. CDR3 in DNA: TGTGCCAGCAACGGACAGGGGCCATCCCCTTACAATGAGCAGTTCTTC.

The rearrangement joins TRBV19 to TRBJ2-5; 8 nucleotides agree with TRBD1. V shed 4 bases, J shed 2 bases, and the junction held 6 bases outside the gene matches. Germline V gene sequence: CDR1 LNHDA, CDR2 SQIVND (reference sequence). The CDR3 consists of 15 residues. CDR3 protein: CASSTQGAWQETQYF. Here the CDR3 DNA reads TGTGCCAGTAGTACGCAGGGGGCTTGGCAAGAGACCCAGTACTTC.